This is a list of T cell receptor beta chains from one sample in a study of cytomegalovirus exposure and HLA in healthy donors. Generated by immunoSEQ multiplex PCR, the TCRdb table keeps only in-frame clones and is missing some. The data hold 150,000 to 200,000 clones, with roughly 80% observed a single time. The sequencing input was PBMCs. Source of these receptors: a male donor in good health and CMV-seronegative. Both conserved end residues are part of each CDR3. A D gene is named only where the DNA matches it firmly. Some rows have no size entry. The others give once, few or many, or a class for an expanded clone.

clone size,V gene,D gene,J gene,CDR3 protein,CDR3 DNA
-,TRBV5-4,TRBD1,TRBJ2-3,CASSAGTGGGTDTQYF,TGTGCCAGCAGTGCCGGGACAGGGGGCGGAACAGATACGCAGTATTTT
-,TRBV5-6,-,TRBJ1-2,CASSPGEGVGYTF,TGTGCCAGCAGCCCCGGCGAGGGTGTGGGCTACACCTTC
few,TRBV10-1,-,TRBJ1-6,CAKETRVGGSSPLHF,TGCGCGAAGGAGACCAGGGTTGGCGGGAGTTCACCCCTCCACTTT
-,TRBV18,-,TRBJ1-4,CASSPFDQRGEKLFF,TGTGCCAGCTCACCATTCGACCAGCGGGGTGAAAAACTGTTTTTT
-,TRBV2,TRBD1,TRBJ2-5,CASNSEGQRETQYF,TGTGCCAGCAACTCCGAGGGACAGAGGGAGACCCAGTACTTC
few,TRBV30,-,TRBJ1-3,CAWNRGSGNTIYF,TGTGCCTGGAATCGGGGTTCTGGAAACACCATATATTTT
-,TRBV6-1,-,TRBJ1-1,CASRTQGLTEAFF,TGTGCCAGCAGAACTCAGGGGCTCACTGAAGCTTTCTTT
-,TRBV15,-,TRBJ1-3,CATSSPVSGNTIYF,TGTGCCACCAGCAGCCCCGTCTCTGGAAACACCATATATTTT
-,TRBV6-5,-,TRBJ2-1,CASTSPPGDEQFF,TGTGCCAGCACCTCCCCCCCAGGGGATGAGCAGTTCTTC
-,TRBV4-1,-,TRBJ2-2,CASSLSGIPNTGELFF,TGCGCCAGCAGCCTTTCGGGGATTCCCAACACCGGGGAGCTGTTTTTT
-,TRBV11-2,-,TRBJ1-2,CASSLGGGRSYGYTF,TGTGCCAGCAGCTTAGGGGGGGGCAGGAGTTATGGCTACACCTTC
-,TRBV6-6,-,TRBJ2-2,CASSLAGLGELFF,TGTGCCAGCAGTTTGGCGGGGCTCGGGGAGCTGTTTTTT
-,TRBV7-8,-,TRBJ2-7,CASSSRYVITGPQGEQYF,TGTGCCAGCAGCTCAAGATACGTTATAACCGGGCCCCAGGGGGAGCAGTACTTC
-,TRBV7-9,TRBD1,TRBJ2-7,CASSSRTGGSYEQYF,TGTGCCAGCAGCTCGAGGACAGGGGGCTCCTACGAGCAGTACTTC
-,TRBV11-3,TRBD2,TRBJ2-1,CASSAGVLAGGAGNEQFF,TGTGCCAGCAGTGCGGGGGTACTAGCGGGGGGGGCGGGGAATGAGCAGTTCTTC
-,TRBV6-5,-,TRBJ2-6,CASSSPFSGANVLTF,TGTGCCAGCAGTTCCCCTTTTTCTGGGGCCAACGTCCTGACTTTC
-,TRBV12-5,-,TRBJ1-1,CASGLVPWDTNTEAFF,TGTGCTAGTGGTTTGGTACCATGGGACACGAACACTGAAGCTTTCTTT
few,TRBV6-6,-,TRBJ1-5,CASGTIHNQPQHF,TGTGCCAGCGGGACAATCCACAATCAGCCCCAGCATTTT
-,TRBV7-2,-,TRBJ1-4,CASSHNGLPTNEKLFF,TGTGCCAGCAGCCACAACGGACTGCCAACTAATGAAAAACTGTTTTTT
-,TRBV27,-,TRBJ2-1,CASSSQGFLNEQFF,TGTGCCAGCAGTTCTCAGGGTTTTCTAAATGAGCAGTTCTTC
-,TRBV5-8,-,TRBJ2-1,CASSASRVVSYNEQFF,TGTGCCAGCAGCGCCTCCAGGGTTGTCTCCTACAATGAGCAGTTCTTC
-,TRBV5-4,-,TRBJ1-1,CASSFLGGTEAFF,TGTGCCAGCAGCTTTCTAGGGGGAACTGAAGCTTTCTTT
-,TRBV6-5,-,TRBJ2-5,CASRILSLGKETQYF,TGTGCCAGCAGGATACTTAGCCTCGGAAAAGAGACCCAGTACTTC
-,TRBV7-9,-,TRBJ2-3,CASRLLASARTDTQYF,TGTGCCAGCAGACTCCTAGCCTCGGCACGCACAGATACGCAGTATTTT